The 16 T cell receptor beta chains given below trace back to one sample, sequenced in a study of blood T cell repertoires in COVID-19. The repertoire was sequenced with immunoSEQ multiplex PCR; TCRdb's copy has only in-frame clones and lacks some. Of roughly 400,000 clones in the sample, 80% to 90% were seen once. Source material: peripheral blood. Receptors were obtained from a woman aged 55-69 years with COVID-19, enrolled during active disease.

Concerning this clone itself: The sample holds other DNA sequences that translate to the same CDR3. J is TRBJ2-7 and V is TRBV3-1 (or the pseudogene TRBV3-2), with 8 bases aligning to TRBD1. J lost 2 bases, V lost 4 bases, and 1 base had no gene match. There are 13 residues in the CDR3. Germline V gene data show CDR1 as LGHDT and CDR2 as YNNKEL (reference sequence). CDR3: CASSRQGTYEQYF. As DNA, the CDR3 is TGTGCCAGCAGCCGACAGGGGACCTACGAGCAGTACTTC.

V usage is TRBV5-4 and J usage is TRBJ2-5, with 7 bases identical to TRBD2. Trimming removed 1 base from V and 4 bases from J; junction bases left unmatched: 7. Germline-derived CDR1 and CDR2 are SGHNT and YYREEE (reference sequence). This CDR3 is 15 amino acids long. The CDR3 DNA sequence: TGTGCCAGCAGCTTGAGGACTAGGGGAGGAGAGACCCAGTACTTC. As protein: CASSLRTRGGETQYF.

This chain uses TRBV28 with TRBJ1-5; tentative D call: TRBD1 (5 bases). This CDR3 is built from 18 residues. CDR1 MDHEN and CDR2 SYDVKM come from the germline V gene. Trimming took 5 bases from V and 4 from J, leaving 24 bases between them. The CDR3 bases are TGTGCCAGCAGTGAAAACCCCCAGCGGGGCTTCAGGAATCAGCCCCAGCATTTT. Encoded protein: CASSENPQRGFRNQPQHF.

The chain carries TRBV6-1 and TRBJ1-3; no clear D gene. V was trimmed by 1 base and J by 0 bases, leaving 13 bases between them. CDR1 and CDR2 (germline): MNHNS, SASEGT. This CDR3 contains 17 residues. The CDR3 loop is CASSEGAGRSSGNTIYF. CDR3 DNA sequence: TGTGCCAGCAGTGAAGGGGCAGGCCGCAGCTCTGGAAACACCATATATTTT.

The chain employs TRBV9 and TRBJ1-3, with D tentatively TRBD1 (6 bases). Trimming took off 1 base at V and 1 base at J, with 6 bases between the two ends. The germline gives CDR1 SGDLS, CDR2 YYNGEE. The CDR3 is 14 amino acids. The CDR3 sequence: CASSVQGSGNTIYF. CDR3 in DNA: TGTGCCAGCAGCGTACAGGGGTCTGGAAACACCATATATTTT.

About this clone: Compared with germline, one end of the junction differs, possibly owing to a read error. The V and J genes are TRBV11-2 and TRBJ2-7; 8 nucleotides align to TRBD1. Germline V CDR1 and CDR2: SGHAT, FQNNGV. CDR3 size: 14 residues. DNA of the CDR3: TGTGCCAGCACCTTAACTCAGGGGGCGCGTGAGCAGTACTTC. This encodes CASTLTQGAREQYF.

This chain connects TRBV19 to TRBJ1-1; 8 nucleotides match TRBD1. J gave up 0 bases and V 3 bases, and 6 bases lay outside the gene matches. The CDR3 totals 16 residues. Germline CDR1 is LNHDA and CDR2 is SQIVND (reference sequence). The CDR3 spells CASSMDREAMNTEAFF. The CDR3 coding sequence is TGTGCCAGTAGTATGGACAGGGAGGCTATGAACACTGAAGCTTTCTTT.

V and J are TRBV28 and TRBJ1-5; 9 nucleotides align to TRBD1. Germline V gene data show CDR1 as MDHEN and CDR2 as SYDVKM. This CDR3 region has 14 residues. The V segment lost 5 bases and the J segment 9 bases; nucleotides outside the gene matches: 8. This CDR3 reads CASSITGGWRPQHF. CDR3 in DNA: TGTGCCAGCAGTATTACAGGGGGCTGGAGGCCCCAGCATTTT. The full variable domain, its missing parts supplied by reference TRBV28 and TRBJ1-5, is DVKVTQSSRYLVKRTGEKVFLECVQDMDHENMFWYRQDPGLGLRLIYFSYDVKMKEKGDIPEGYSVSREKKERFSLILESASTNQTSMYLCASSITGGWRPQHFGDGTRLSIL.

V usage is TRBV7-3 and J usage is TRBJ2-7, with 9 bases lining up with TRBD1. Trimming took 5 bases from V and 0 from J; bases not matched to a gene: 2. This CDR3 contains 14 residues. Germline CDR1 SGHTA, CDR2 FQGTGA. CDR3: CASSPDRGSYEQYF. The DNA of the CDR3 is TGTGCCAGCAGCCCGGACAGGGGCTCCTACGAGCAGTACTTC.

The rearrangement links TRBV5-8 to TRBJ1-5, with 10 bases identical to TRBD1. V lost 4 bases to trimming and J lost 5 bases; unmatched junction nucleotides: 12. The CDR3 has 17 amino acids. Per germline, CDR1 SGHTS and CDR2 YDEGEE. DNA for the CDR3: TGTGCCAGCAGCACTTTTTCGGGACAGGGGATATATCAGCCCCAGCATTTT. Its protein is CASSTFSGQGIYQPQHF.

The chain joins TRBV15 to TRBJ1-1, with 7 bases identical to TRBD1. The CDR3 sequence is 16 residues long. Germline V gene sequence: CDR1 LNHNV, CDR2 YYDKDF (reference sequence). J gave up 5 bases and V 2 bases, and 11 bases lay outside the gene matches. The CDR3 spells CATSRMTGFGRTEAFF. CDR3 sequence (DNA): TGTGCCACCAGCAGAATGACAGGGTTTGGTCGGACTGAAGCTTTCTTT.

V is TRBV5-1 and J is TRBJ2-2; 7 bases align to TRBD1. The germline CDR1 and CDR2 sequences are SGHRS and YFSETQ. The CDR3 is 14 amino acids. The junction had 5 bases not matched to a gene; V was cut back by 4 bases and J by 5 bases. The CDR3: CASSTQGWTGELFF. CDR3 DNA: TGCGCCAGCAGCACACAGGGGTGGACCGGGGAGCTGTTTTTT.

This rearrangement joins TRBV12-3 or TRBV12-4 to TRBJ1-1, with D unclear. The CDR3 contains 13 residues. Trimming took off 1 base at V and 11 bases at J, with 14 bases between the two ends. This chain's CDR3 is CASSLVHSPWAFF. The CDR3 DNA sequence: TGTGCCAGCAGTTTAGTCCACAGTCCCTGGGCTTTCTTT.

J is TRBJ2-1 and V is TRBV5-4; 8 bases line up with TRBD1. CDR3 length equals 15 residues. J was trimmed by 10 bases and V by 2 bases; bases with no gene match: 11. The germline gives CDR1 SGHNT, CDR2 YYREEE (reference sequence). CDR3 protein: CASSFRIQGAGEQFF. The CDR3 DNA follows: TGTGCCAGCAGCTTCCGAATTCAGGGGGCAGGAGAGCAGTTCTTC.

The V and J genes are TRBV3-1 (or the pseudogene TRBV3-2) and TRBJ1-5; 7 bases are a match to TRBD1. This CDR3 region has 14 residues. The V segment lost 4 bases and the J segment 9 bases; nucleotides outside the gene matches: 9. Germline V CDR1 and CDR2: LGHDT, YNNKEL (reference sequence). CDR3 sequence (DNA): TGTGCCAGCAGCCCTTCTCGGAACAGGGGGCCCCAGCATTTT. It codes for CASSPSRNRGPQHF.

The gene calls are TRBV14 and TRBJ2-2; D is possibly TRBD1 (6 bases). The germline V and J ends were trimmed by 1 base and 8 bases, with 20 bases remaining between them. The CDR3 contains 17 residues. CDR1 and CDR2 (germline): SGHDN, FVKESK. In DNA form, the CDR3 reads TGTGCCAGCAGCCAAGGCATGTGGAGGACAGAGTCGGGGGAGCTGTTTTTT. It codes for CASSQGMWRTESGELFF.